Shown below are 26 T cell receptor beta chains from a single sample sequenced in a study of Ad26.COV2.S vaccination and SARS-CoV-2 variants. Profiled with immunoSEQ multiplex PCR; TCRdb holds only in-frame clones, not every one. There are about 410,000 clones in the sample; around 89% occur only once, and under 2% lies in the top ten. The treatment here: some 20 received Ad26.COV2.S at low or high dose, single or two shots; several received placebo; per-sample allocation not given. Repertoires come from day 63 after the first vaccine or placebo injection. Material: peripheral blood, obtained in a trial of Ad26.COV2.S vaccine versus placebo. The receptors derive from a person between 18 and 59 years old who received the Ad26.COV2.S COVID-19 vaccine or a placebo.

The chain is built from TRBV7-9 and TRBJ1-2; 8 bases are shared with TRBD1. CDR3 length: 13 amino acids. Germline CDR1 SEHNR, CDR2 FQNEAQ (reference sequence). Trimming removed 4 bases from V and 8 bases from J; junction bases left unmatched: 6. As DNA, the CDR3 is TGTGCCAGCAGCTCGCAGGGGGCGGAAGGCTACACCTTC. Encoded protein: CASSSQGAEGYTF.

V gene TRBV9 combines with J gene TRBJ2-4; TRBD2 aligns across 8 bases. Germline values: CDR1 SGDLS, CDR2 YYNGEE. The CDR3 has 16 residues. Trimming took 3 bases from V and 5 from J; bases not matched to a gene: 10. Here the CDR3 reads CASSEREGLGENIQYF. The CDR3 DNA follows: TGTGCCAGCAGCGAGAGGGAGGGACTAGGGGAAAACATTCAGTACTTC.

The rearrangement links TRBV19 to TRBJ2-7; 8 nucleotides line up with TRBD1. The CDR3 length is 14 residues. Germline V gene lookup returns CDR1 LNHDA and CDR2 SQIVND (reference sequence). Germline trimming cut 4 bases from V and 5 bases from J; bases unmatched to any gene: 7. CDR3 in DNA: TGTGCCAGTAGTACAGGGGGCCTTATCCACGAGCAGTACTTC. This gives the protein CASSTGGLIHEQYF.

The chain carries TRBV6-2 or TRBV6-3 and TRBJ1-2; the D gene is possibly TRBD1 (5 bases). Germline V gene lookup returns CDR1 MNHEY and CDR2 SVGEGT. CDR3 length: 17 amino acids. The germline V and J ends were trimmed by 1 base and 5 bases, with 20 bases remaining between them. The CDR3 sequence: CASSYYQGALSSYGYTF. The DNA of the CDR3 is TGTGCCAGCAGTTACTATCAGGGAGCCTTATCTTCGTATGGCTACACCTTC.

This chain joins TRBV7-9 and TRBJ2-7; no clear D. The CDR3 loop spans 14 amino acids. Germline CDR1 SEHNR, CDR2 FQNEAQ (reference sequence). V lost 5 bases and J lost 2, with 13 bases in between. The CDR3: CASSPPLETYEQYF. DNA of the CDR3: TGTGCCAGCAGCCCCCCCCTGGAAACCTACGAGCAGTACTTC.

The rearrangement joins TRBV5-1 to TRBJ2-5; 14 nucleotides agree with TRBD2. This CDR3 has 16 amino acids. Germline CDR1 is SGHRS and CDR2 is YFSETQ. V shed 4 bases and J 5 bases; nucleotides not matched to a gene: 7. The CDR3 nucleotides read TGCGCCAGCAGCACGGGACTAGCGGGAGAAGTGGAGACCCAGTACTTC. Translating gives CASSTGLAGEVETQYF.

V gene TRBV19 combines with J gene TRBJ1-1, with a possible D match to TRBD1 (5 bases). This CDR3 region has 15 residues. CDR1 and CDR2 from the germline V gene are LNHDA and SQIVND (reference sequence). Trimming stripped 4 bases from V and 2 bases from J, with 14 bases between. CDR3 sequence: CASSRRGEGNTEAFF. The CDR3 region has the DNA TGTGCCAGTAGTAGGAGAGGGGAGGGAAACACTGAAGCTTTCTTT.

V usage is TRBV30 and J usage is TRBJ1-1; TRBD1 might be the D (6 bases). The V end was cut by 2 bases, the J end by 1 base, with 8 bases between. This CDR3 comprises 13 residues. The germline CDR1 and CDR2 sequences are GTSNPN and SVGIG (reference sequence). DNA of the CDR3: TGTGCCTGGAGTCGGGGGGCGAACACTGAAGCTTTCTTT. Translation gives CAWSRGANTEAFF.

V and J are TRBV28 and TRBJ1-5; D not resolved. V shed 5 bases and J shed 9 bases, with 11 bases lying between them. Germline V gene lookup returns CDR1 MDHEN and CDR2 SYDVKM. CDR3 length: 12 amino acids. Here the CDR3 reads CASSLTTWPQHF. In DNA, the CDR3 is TGTGCCAGCAGTCTCACAACCTGGCCCCAGCATTTT.

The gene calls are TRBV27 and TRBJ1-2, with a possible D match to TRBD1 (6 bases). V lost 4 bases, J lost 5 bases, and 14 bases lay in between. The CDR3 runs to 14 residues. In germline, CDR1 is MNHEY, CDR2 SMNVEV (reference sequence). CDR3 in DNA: TGTGCCAGCAGTTCGGGGGGGGCAGGGTATGGCTACACCTTC. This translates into CASSSGGAGYGYTF.

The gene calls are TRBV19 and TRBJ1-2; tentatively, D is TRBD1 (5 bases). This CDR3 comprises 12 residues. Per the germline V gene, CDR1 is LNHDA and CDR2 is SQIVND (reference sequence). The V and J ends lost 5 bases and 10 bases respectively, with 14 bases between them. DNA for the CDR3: TGTGCCAGTAGTCCACGGGGGATTGACTACACCTTC. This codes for CASSPRGIDYTF.

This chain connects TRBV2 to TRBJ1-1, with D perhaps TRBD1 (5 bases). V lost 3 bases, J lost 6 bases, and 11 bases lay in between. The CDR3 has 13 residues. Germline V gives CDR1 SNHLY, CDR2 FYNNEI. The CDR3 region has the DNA TGTGCCAGCAGTGATGGCAGGGACGCTGAAGCTTTCTTT. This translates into CASSDGRDAEAFF.

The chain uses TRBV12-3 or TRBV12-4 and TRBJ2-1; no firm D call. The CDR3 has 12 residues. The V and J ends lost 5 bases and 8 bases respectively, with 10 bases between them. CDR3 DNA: TGTGCCAGCAGTCTCCCGGACGATGAGCAGTTCTTC. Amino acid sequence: CASSLPDDEQFF.

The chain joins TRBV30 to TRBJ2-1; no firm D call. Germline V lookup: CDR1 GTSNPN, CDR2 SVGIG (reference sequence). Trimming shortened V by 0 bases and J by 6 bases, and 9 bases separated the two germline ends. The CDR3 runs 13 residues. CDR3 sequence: CAWSVGSLNEQFF. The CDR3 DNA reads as TGTGCCTGGAGTGTCGGGTCCCTCAATGAGCAGTTCTTC.

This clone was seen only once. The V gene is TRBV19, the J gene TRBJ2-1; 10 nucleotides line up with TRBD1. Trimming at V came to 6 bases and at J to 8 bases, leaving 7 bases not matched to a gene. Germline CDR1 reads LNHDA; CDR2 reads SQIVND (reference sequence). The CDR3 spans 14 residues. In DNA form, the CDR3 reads TGTGCCAGTAGCCGGGACAGGGGATTCGATGAGCAGTTCTTC. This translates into CASSRDRGFDEQFF. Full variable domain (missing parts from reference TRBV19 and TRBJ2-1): DGGITQSPKYLFRKEGQNVTLSCEQNLNHDAMYWYRQDPGQGLRLIYYSQIVNDFQKGDIAEGYSVSREKKESFPLTVTSAQKNPTAFYLCASSRDRGFDEQFFGPGTRLTVL.

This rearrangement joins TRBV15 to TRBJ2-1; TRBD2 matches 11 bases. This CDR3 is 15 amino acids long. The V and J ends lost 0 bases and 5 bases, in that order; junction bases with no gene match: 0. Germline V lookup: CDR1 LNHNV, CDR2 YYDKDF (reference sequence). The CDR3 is CATSREGLADNEQFF. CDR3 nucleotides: TGTGCCACCAGCAGAGAGGGACTAGCGGACAATGAGCAGTTCTTC.

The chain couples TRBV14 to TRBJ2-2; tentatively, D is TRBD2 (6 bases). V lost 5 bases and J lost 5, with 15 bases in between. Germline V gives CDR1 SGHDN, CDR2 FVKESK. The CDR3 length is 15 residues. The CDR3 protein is CASSAPGSGTGELFF. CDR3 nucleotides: TGTGCCAGCAGCGCACCCGGGAGTGGAACCGGGGAGCTGTTTTTT.

CDR3 in amino acids: CASSLYGTSGQETQYF. CDR3 coding DNA: TGTGCCAGCAGCTTGTACGGGACTAGCGGCCAAGAGACCCAGTACTTC. The chain recombines TRBV4-2 with TRBJ2-5; TRBD2 aligns across 11 bases. The J segment lost 1 base and the V segment lost 5 bases, leaving 6 bases of the junction unmatched. Germline V lookup: CDR1 LGHNA, CDR2 YNFKEQ. This CDR3 spans 16 amino acids.

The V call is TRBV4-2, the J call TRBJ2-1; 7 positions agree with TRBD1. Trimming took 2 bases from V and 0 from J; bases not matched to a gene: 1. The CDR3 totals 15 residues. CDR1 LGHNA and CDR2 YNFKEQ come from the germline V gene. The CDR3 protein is CASSQRDSSYNEQFF. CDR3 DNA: TGTGCCAGCAGCCAACGGGACAGCTCCTACAATGAGCAGTTCTTC.

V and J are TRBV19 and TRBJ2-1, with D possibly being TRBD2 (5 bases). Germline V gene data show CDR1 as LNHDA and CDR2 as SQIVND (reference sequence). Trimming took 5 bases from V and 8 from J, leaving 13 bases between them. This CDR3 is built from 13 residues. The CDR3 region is CASSPRGRDEQFF. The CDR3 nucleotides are TGTGCCAGTAGTCCCCGAGGGCGGGATGAGCAGTTCTTC.

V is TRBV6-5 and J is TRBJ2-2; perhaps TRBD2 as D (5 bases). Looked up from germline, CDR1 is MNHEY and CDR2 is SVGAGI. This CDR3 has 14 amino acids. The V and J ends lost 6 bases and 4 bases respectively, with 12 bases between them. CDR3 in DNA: TGTGCCAGCAGACTAGACCCGGGCACCGGGGAGCTGTTTTTT. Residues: CASRLDPGTGELFF.

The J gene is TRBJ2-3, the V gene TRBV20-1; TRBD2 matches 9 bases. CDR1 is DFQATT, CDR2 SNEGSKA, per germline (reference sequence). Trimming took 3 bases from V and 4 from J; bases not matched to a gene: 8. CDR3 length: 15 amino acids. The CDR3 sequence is CSASLLAGGADTQYF. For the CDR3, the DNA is TGCAGTGCTAGTCTACTAGCGGGTGGGGCAGATACGCAGTATTTT.

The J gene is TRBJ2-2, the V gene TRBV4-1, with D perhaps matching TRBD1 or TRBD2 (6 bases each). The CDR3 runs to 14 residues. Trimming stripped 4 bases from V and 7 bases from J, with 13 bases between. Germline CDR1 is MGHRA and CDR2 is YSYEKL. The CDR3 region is CASSRPGGGGELFF. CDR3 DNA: TGCGCCAGCAGCCGCCCTGGAGGGGGCGGGGAGCTGTTTTTT.

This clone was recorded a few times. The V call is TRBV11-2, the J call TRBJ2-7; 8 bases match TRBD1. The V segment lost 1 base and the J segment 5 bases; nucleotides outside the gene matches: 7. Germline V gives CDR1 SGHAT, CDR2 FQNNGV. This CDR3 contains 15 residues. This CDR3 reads CASSLGRAGGDEQYF. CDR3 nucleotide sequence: TGTGCCAGCAGCTTAGGTCGGGCAGGGGGCGACGAGCAGTACTTC.

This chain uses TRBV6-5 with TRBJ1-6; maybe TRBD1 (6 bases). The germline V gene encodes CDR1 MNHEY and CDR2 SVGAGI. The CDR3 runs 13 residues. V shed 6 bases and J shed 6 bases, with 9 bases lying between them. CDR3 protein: CASRIRGNSPLHF. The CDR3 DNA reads TGTGCCAGCAGGATCAGGGGTAATTCACCCCTCCACTTT.

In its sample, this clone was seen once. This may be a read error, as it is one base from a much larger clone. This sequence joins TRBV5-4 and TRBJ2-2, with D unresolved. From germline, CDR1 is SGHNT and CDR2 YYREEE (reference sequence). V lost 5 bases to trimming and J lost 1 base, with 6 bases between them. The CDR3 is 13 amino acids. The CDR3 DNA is TGTGCCAGCAGTGGGCAGAACACCGGGGAGCTGTTTTTT. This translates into CASSGQNTGELFF.